This entry lists 9 T cell receptor beta chains sequenced from one sample in a study of cytomegalovirus exposure and HLA in healthy donors. In the PCR, 60 Vbeta and 13 Jbeta primers were used. This table comes from immunoSEQ multiplex PCR, and its TCRdb copy is limited to in-frame clones, with some not included. The data hold around 150,000 clones, with roughly 80% observed a single time. The sample consisted of PBMCs. Receptor source: a middle-aged man in good health and CMV-seronegative.

The chain couples TRBV5-8 to TRBJ2-7, with D maybe TRBD1 (5 bases). This CDR3 is 15 amino acids long. Trimming left V 0 bases short and J 0 bases short, with 10 bases between. Germline V gene lookup returns CDR1 SGHTS and CDR2 YDEGEE. The CDR3 reads CASSLGGPTSYEQYF. Here the CDR3 DNA reads TGTGCCAGCAGCTTGGGGGGCCCGACCTCCTACGAGCAGTACTTC.

V is TRBV21-1 and J is TRBJ2-3; the D call of TRBD2 is as the table states it, not checked on the DNA. TRBV21-1 is assigned pseudogene status. The CDR3 is 16 residues long. The CDR3 spells CASSKGAAGSTDTQYF. DNA for the CDR3: TGTGCCAGCAGCAAAGGGGCGGCGGGAAGCACAGATACGCAGTATTTT.

The rearrangement links TRBV4-1 to TRBJ2-7; TRBD1 might be the D (6 bases). The CDR3 length is 18 residues. Per germline, CDR1 MGHRA and CDR2 YSYEKL. The germline V and J ends were trimmed by 1 base and 0 bases, with 19 bases remaining between them. The CDR3 DNA follows: TGCGCCAGCAGCCAAGTTGGGTTCGCAGGGGAGCCCTCCTACGAGCAGTACTTC. Encoded protein: CASSQVGFAGEPSYEQYF.

The chain links TRBV6-1 to TRBJ2-7, with 10 bases identical to TRBD1. CDR3 length equals 15 residues. Germline V gene sequence: CDR1 MNHNS, CDR2 SASEGT. The junction had 6 bases not matched to a gene; V was cut back by 5 bases and J by 2 bases. The CDR3 here is CASSQGTGEAYEQYF. CDR3 bases: TGTGCCAGCAGTCAAGGGACAGGGGAGGCCTACGAGCAGTACTTC.

The genes are TRBV18 and TRBJ2-5; 9 bases are a match to TRBD2. V shed 5 bases and J 4 bases; nucleotides not matched to a gene: 2. The CDR3 length is 13 residues. Germline-derived CDR1 and CDR2 are KGHSH and LQKENI. CDR3 sequence: CASSSRGGETQYF. CDR3 DNA sequence: TGTGCCAGCTCATCGCGGGGGGGAGAGACCCAGTACTTC.

This sequence joins TRBV6-5 and TRBJ1-1; maybe TRBD1 (5 bases). Trimming cost V 6 bases and J 6 bases, with 14 bases left between them. Germline CDR1 reads MNHEY; CDR2 reads SVGAGI. This CDR3 is built from 13 residues. The CDR3 DNA sequence: TGTGCCAGCAGCCGGGGGGGGTTGGCTGAAGCTTTCTTT. This sequence encodes CASSRGGLAEAFF.

Turning to this clone: Within the sample, other DNA sequences also encode this same CDR3. V and J are TRBV5-1 and TRBJ1-1; 8 bases are shared with TRBD1. The CDR3 totals 16 residues. The V gene's germline CDR1 is SGHRS and CDR2 YFSETQ. J gave up 0 bases and V 3 bases, and 7 bases lay outside the gene matches. The CDR3 coding sequence is TGCGCCAGCAGCTCAACAACAGGGGGGATGAACACTGAAGCTTTCTTT. Its protein is CASSSTTGGMNTEAFF.

There are a few counts of this clone. V and J are TRBV7-2 and TRBJ2-7, with 10 bases fitting TRBD2. With V trimmed by 0 bases and J by 6 bases, 11 bases remained unmatched. The germline V gene encodes CDR1 SGHTA and CDR2 FQGNSA. This CDR3 has 17 amino acids. The CDR3 here is CASSLARSSGGASEQYF. CDR3 sequence (DNA): TGTGCCAGCAGCTTAGCTCGATCAAGCGGGGGGGCCTCCGAGCAGTACTTC.

This chain uses TRBV27 with TRBJ1-3, with a weak D call TRBD1 (6 bases). CDR1 and CDR2 from the germline V gene are MNHEY and SMNVEV (reference sequence). The CDR3 contains 17 residues. The germline V and J ends were trimmed by 2 bases and 0 bases, with 14 bases remaining between them. CDR3 coding DNA: TGTGCCAGCAGTTTAGGGGGCGAGGCCCCCTCTGGAAACACCATATATTTT. This sequence encodes CASSLGGEAPSGNTIYF.